Shown below are 23 T cell receptor beta chains from a single sample sequenced in a study of blood T cell repertoires in COVID-19. Some clones are missing from TCRdb's copy, which holds only in-frame ones; the method was immunoSEQ multiplex PCR. The sample yields roughly 34,000 clones, about 90% seen once. Sequenced: peripheral blood. The source is a human donor with active COVID-19. The donor label of this sample is uncertain.

The CDR3, as DNA: TGTGCCAGCAGTCGACTAGCGTTACACGACAACTACGAGCAGTACTTC. This gives the protein CASSRLALHDNYEQYF. The chain employs TRBV6-2 or TRBV6-3 and TRBJ2-7, with 8 positions matching TRBD2. The CDR3 is 16 amino acids. Germline CDR1 is MNHEY and CDR2 is SVGEGT. V shed 5 bases, J shed 3 bases, and the junction held 12 bases outside the gene matches.

The J gene is TRBJ2-1, the V gene TRBV6-6, with 11 bases that match TRBD2. V was clipped by 7 bases and J by 4 bases; unmatched bases: 6. Germline CDR1 reads MNHNY; CDR2 reads SVGAGI (reference sequence). The CDR3 contains 15 residues. CDR3 amino acids: CASTDSGRVYNEQFF. The CDR3 DNA reads TGTGCCAGCACCGATAGCGGGAGGGTTTACAATGAGCAGTTCTTC.

V gene TRBV30 combines with J gene TRBJ2-3; unclear D gene. V gave up 0 bases and J gave up 4 bases, with 11 bases separating them. The germline V gene has CDR1 GTSNPN and CDR2 SVGIG (reference sequence). CDR3 length: 14 residues. The chain's CDR3 is CAWSVLGRADTQYF. Written as DNA, the CDR3 is TGTGCCTGGAGTGTATTGGGTCGGGCAGATACGCAGTATTTT. Full variable domain (missing parts from reference TRBV30 and TRBJ2-3): SQTIHQWPATLVQPVGSPLSLECTVEGTSNPNLYWYRQAAGRGLQLLFYSVGIGQISSEVPQNLSASRPQDRQFILSSKKLLLSDSGFYLCAWSVLGRADTQYFGPGTRLTVL.

This clone was found once. This chain uses TRBV27 with TRBJ2-7; no definite D call. This CDR3 is built from 14 residues. V lost 5 bases, J lost 3 bases, and 14 bases lay in between. Per germline, CDR1 MNHEY and CDR2 SMNVEV (reference sequence). In DNA, the CDR3 is TGTGCCAGCAGTCGAACCCGGTCCTTCTACGAGCAGTACTTC. Amino acid sequence: CASSRTRSFYEQYF.

V is TRBV7-2 and J is TRBJ2-7; 9 bases are shared with TRBD2. This CDR3 region has 14 residues. From germline, CDR1 is SGHTA and CDR2 FQGNSA. V lost 6 bases to trimming and J lost 2 bases; unmatched junction nucleotides: 5. Here the CDR3 DNA reads TGTGCCAGCAGTTCAGCGGGAGGAACCTACGAGCAGTACTTC. This codes for CASSSAGGTYEQYF.

CDR3 DNA sequence: TGTGCCAGCACCTCTTCTACCACCTATGGCTACACCTTC. Protein: CASTSSTTYGYTF. The chain uses TRBV3-1 (or the pseudogene TRBV3-2) and TRBJ1-2; D gene unclear. CDR1 is LGHDT, CDR2 YNNKEL, per germline (reference sequence). V lost 7 bases, J lost 4 bases, and 13 bases lay in between. The CDR3 is made up of 13 amino acids.

This clone showed up just once. V is TRBV9 and J is TRBJ1-1; D call uncertain. The CDR3 contains 13 residues. CDR1 is SGDLS and CDR2 is YYNGEE in the germline V gene. The germline V and J ends were trimmed by 4 bases and 1 base, with 8 bases remaining between them. CDR3: CASSSHTNTEAFF. CDR3 bases: TGTGCCAGCAGCTCACATACGAACACTGAAGCTTTCTTT. Together with reference TRBV9 and TRBJ1-1, the CDR3 gives the full variable domain: DSGVTQTPKHLITATGQRVTLRCSPRSGDLSVYWYQQSLDQGLQFLIQYYNGEERAKGNILERFSAQQFPDLHSELNLSSLELGDSALYFCASSSHTNTEAFFGQGTRLTVV.

This chain uses TRBV7-8 with TRBJ1-1; unclear D gene. Per germline, CDR1 SGHVS and CDR2 FQNEAQ. The CDR3 runs to 14 residues. Trimming pared 2 bases from V and 0 bases from J, leaving 7 bases between. CDR3 nucleotides: TGTGCCAGCAGCTTAAGCACCTTGAACACTGAAGCTTTCTTT. Translated, it gives CASSLSTLNTEAFF.

The V call is TRBV24-1, the J call TRBJ2-2; 7 bases are shared with TRBD1. With V trimmed by 10 bases and J by 5 bases, 12 bases remained unmatched. This CDR3 has 15 amino acids. The germline V gene encodes CDR1 KGHDR and CDR2 SFDVKD. CDR3 in amino acids: CATGTGERVTGELFF. As DNA, the CDR3 is TGTGCCACGGGAACAGGGGAACGGGTTACCGGGGAGCTGTTTTTT.

The chain combines TRBV15 with TRBJ2-1; 8 positions match TRBD2. With 4 bases clipped from V and 1 base from J, the junction kept 6 bases outside the gene matches. The length of the CDR3 is 16 residues. Germline V gene lookup returns CDR1 LNHNV and CDR2 YYDKDF (reference sequence). CDR3 loop: CATSTQGLASYNEQFF. In DNA, the CDR3 is TGTGCCACCAGCACCCAAGGACTAGCATCCTACAATGAGCAGTTCTTC.

The CDR3 reads CASSTSNGLAGGPYEQYF. CDR3 nucleotide sequence: TGTGCCAGCAGCACATCCAATGGACTAGCGGGGGGGCCCTACGAGCAGTACTTC. The chain has TRBV5-4 and TRBJ2-7; TRBD2 agrees at 15 bases. J gave up 2 bases and V 4 bases, and 10 bases lay outside the gene matches. Germline assignment: CDR1 SGHNT and CDR2 YYREEE (reference sequence). The CDR3 sequence is 18 residues long.

This clone was recorded only once. The rearrangement joins TRBV19 to TRBJ2-6, with 10 positions matching TRBD1. J was trimmed by 3 bases and V by 0 bases; bases with no gene match: 11. Germline lookup yields CDR1 LNHDA and CDR2 SQIVND (reference sequence). The CDR3 covers 20 residues. Here the CDR3 reads CASSIDLWGQGSNGANVLTF. The CDR3 nucleotides are TGTGCCAGTAGTATAGATCTATGGGGACAGGGGTCAAATGGGGCCAACGTCCTGACTTTC.

The chain joins TRBV5-4 to TRBJ2-5; possible D gene TRBD2, 7 bases. Trimming took 5 bases from V and 6 from J, leaving 14 bases between them. The CDR3 is made up of 13 amino acids. Germline V gives CDR1 SGHNT, CDR2 YYREEE (reference sequence). The CDR3 DNA follows: TGTGCCAGCAGTCAAGGCGGGGGCCAGACCCAGTACTTC. This sequence encodes CASSQGGGQTQYF.

The CDR3 DNA reads as TGTGCCAGCTCGCCGGGACTCCCTTCCTACGAGCAGTACTTC. It encodes CASSPGLPSYEQYF. The rearrangement uses TRBV18 and TRBJ2-7, with D maybe TRBD2 (6 bases). The CDR3 runs 14 residues. The V gene's germline CDR1 is KGHSH and CDR2 LQKENI. Trimming took 6 bases from V and 1 from J, leaving 13 bases between them.

The CDR3 DNA reads TGTGCCAGCAGCGTAGTCCCCAGCGGGAGTTATTCGGGTGAGCAGTTCTTC. Its protein is CASSVVPSGSYSGEQFF. The chain combines TRBV9 with TRBJ2-1, with 8 positions matching TRBD2. This CDR3 has 17 amino acids. After removal of 0 bases from V and 9 bases from J, the junction contained 14 bases not matched to a gene. Germline CDR1 is SGDLS and CDR2 is YYNGEE. The variable domain in full, completed from reference TRBV9 and TRBJ2-1, reads DSGVTQTPKHLITATGQRVTLRCSPRSGDLSVYWYQQSLDQGLQFLIQYYNGEERAKGNILERFSAQQFPDLHSELNLSSLELGDSALYFCASSVVPSGSYSGEQFFGPGTRLTVL.

The chain carries TRBV5-4 and TRBJ1-2, with TRBD1 as a possible D gene (6 bases). The V end lost 4 bases, the J end lost 4 bases, and 14 bases lay between the germline ends. CDR1 is SGHNT, CDR2 YYREEE, per germline (reference sequence). The CDR3 contains 14 residues. The CDR3 sequence is CASSRTGIGYGYTF. The CDR3 DNA is TGTGCCAGCAGCCGAACAGGGATTGGCTATGGCTACACCTTC.

The chain links TRBV7-2 to TRBJ2-5; TRBD1 agrees at 9 bases. CDR3 length equals 15 residues. CDR1 and CDR2 from the germline V gene are SGHTA and FQGNSA. With 1 base clipped from V and 3 bases from J, the junction kept 3 bases outside the gene matches. CDR3 in DNA: TGTGCCAGCAGCTTAGGTGACAGGGGGAAAGAGACCCAGTACTTC. Its translation: CASSLGDRGKETQYF.

The count of this clone is one. The chain has TRBV30 and TRBJ1-1; D may be TRBD1 (5 bases). The CDR3 is 10 amino acids. The V gene lost 3 bases and the J gene lost 6 bases, with 5 bases spanning the gap. Per germline, CDR1 GTSNPN and CDR2 SVGIG (reference sequence). The chain's CDR3 is CAWRGAEAFF. In DNA form, the CDR3 reads TGTGCCTGGAGAGGGGCTGAAGCTTTCTTT.

This chain joins TRBV7-3 and TRBJ1-2; 11 bases line up with TRBD1. CDR3 length: 16 amino acids. Losses at the gene ends were 5 bases for V and 7 bases for J; bases not matched to a gene: 12. Germline V CDR1 and CDR2: SGHTA, FQGTGA. The chain's CDR3 is CASSRNRDRGSVGYTF. CDR3 DNA: TGTGCCAGCAGCCGGAACCGGGACAGGGGGTCGGTTGGCTACACCTTC.

This chain connects TRBV30 to TRBJ2-7; no reliable D call. The CDR3 contains 11 residues. V was clipped by 2 bases and J by 4 bases, with 6 bases between them. Germline assignment: CDR1 GTSNPN and CDR2 SVGIG (reference sequence). CDR3: CAWSRTYEQYF. CDR3 DNA sequence: TGTGCCTGGAGTCGAACTTACGAGCAGTACTTC.

This sequence joins TRBV5-6 and TRBJ2-3, with D maybe TRBD2 (5 bases). The CDR3 consists of 13 residues. The V and J ends lost 4 bases and 3 bases respectively, with 9 bases between them. Germline CDR1 SGHDT, CDR2 YYEEEE. The CDR3 region is CASSRSGTDTQYF. The CDR3 bases are TGTGCCAGCAGCAGGTCGGGGACAGATACGCAGTATTTT.

V usage is TRBV28 and J usage is TRBJ2-7; tentatively, D is TRBD1 (6 bases). In germline, CDR1 is MDHEN, CDR2 SYDVKM. The CDR3 spans 14 residues. Trimming cost V 3 bases and J 3 bases, with 12 bases left between them. CDR3 loop: CASSLGAGNYEQYF. CDR3 in DNA: TGTGCCAGCAGTTTGGGGGCAGGGAACTACGAGCAGTACTTC.

The rearrangement joins TRBV4-3 to TRBJ1-3; a possible D gene is TRBD1 (5 bases). The CDR3 sequence is 15 residues long. Looked up from germline, CDR1 is LGHNA and CDR2 is YSLEER. Trimming pared 0 bases from V and 4 bases from J, leaving 10 bases between. DNA of the CDR3: TGCGCCAGCAGCCAAGAGACAGTCCCCGGAAACACCATATATTTT. This sequence encodes CASSQETVPGNTIYF.